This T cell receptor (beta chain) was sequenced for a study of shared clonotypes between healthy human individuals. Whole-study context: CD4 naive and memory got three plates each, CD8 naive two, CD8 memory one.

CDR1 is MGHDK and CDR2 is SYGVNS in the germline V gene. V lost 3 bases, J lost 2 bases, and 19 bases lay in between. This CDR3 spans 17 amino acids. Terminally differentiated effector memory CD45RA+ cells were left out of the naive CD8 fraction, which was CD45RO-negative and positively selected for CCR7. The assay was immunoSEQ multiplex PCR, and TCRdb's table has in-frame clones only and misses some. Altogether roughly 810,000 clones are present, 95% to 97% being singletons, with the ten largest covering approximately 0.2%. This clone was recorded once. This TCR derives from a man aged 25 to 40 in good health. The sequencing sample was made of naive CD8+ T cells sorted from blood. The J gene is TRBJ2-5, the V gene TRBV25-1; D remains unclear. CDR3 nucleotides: TGTGCCAGCAGTGATCCCACCCCTGGGCAGGATCAAGAGACCCAGTACTTC. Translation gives CASSDPTPGQDQETQYF.